Sequencing of this T cell receptor beta chain was carried out in a study of cytotoxic CD8 clonotypes in ibrutinib-treated CLL. Study-wide points: Clonality increased at ibrutinib response, then returned toward baseline at progression.

Trimming took 1 base from V and 6 from J, leaving 10 bases between them. CDR1 and CDR2 (germline): SGHDT, YYEEEE. The CDR3 length is 13 residues. This clone appeared once. Its antigen is unidentified. Clones were sequenced by immunoSEQ multiplex PCR, and TCRdb holds only the in-frame ones, with some missing. The sample lists 20,000 to 30,000 clones; about 67% were seen once. This clonotype was sampled from a human donor with chronic lymphocytic leukemia. The V gene is TRBV5-6, the J gene TRBJ1-2; D call uncertain. The sample here was PBMCs, taken after 12 months of ibrutinib treatment. The CDR3 is CASSLWGLHGYTF. CDR3 nucleotides: TGTGCCAGCAGCTTGTGGGGATTGCATGGCTACACCTTC.